These 25 T cell receptor beta chains share one sample of origin, sequenced in a study of blood T cell repertoires in COVID-19. The data were produced by immunoSEQ multiplex PCR, yet TCRdb's version contains in-frame clones alone and is incomplete. The sample includes approximately 430,000 clones, 70% to 90% of them seen just once. Material: peripheral blood. The origin of the receptors is a woman in her thirties with active or convalescent COVID-19.

The chain combines TRBV6-5 with TRBJ2-7; D may be TRBD1 (6 bases). V was cut by 5 bases and J by 1 base, with 12 bases left in between. Per germline, CDR1 MNHEY and CDR2 SVGAGI. The CDR3 is 14 residues long. CDR3 bases: TGTGCCAGCAGTACTCAGGGGCTTTCCTACGAGCAGTACTTC. As protein: CASSTQGLSYEQYF.

The V call is TRBV27, the J call TRBJ2-7; D is possibly TRBD2 (5 bases). This CDR3 has 14 amino acids. Deletions cut 2 bases from V and 2 bases from J, with 10 bases between. The germline V gene encodes CDR1 MNHEY and CDR2 SMNVEV (reference sequence). The chain's CDR3 is CASSLVEGTYEQYF. CDR3 bases: TGTGCCAGCAGTTTAGTCGAGGGTACCTACGAGCAGTACTTC.

The chain is built from TRBV15 and TRBJ2-7; no clear D. The germline V and J ends were trimmed by 5 bases and 5 bases, with 13 bases remaining between them. CDR1 LNHNV and CDR2 YYDKDF come from the germline V gene (reference sequence). CDR3 length: 13 residues. This CDR3 is CATSEDYPHEQYF. DNA of the CDR3: TGTGCCACCAGCGAGGATTACCCGCACGAGCAGTACTTC.

This chain links TRBV7-9 with TRBJ1-1; 7 nucleotides match TRBD1. V shed 1 base, J shed 0 bases, and the junction held 2 bases outside the gene matches. The germline V gene has CDR1 SEHNR and CDR2 FQNEAQ (reference sequence). The CDR3 contains 15 residues. The CDR3 protein is CASSLEGTVNTEAFF. CDR3 nucleotide sequence: TGTGCCAGCAGCTTAGAAGGGACAGTGAACACTGAAGCTTTCTTT.

V usage is TRBV5-1 and J usage is TRBJ2-7, with TRBD2 as a possible D gene (6 bases). The V gene's germline CDR1 is SGHRS and CDR2 YFSETQ. The CDR3 has 15 amino acids. With 1 base removed from V and 5 bases from J, the gap between germline ends came to 16 bases. The CDR3 sequence: CASSLRDSTEDEQYF. DNA of the CDR3: TGCGCCAGCAGCTTGAGGGACTCGACCGAGGACGAGCAGTACTTC. The full variable domain, rest sourced from reference TRBV5-1 and TRBJ2-7, is KAGVTQTPRYLIKTRGQQVTLSCSPISGHRSVSWYQQTPGQGLQFLFEYFSETQRNKGNFPGRFSGRQFSNSRSEMNVSTLELGDSALYLCASSLRDSTEDEQYFGPGTRLTVT.

The chain couples TRBV9 to TRBJ2-6; D remains ambiguous. Trimming pared 4 bases from V and 0 bases from J, leaving 5 bases between. CDR1 and CDR2 (germline): SGDLS, YYNGEE. The CDR3 spans 14 residues. CDR3 loop: CASSLYSGANVLTF. DNA for the CDR3: TGTGCCAGCAGCCTCTACTCTGGGGCCAACGTCCTGACTTTC.

The V call is TRBV6-5, the J call TRBJ1-1; the D is unclear. Per the germline V gene, CDR1 is MNHEY and CDR2 is SVGAGI. CDR3 length: 15 residues. Deletions cut 6 bases from V and 2 bases from J, with 16 bases between. CDR3 sequence (DNA): TGTGCCAGCAGCCGACTTGGAGTCCCCAACACTGAAGCTTTCTTT. This sequence encodes CASSRLGVPNTEAFF.

This rearrangement joins TRBV10-3 to TRBJ2-7; 11 positions match TRBD2. The length of the CDR3 is 16 residues. V gave up 8 bases and J gave up 1 base; unmatched junction bases: 10. The V gene's germline CDR1 is ENHRY and CDR2 SYGVKD. CDR3 in amino acids: CAIRGLAGGSSYEQYF. CDR3 DNA: TGTGCCATCCGGGGGCTAGCGGGAGGATCTTCCTACGAGCAGTACTTC.

This chain links TRBV18 with TRBJ2-3; 9 nucleotides agree with TRBD2. This CDR3 has 16 residues. V was pared by 1 base and J by 0 bases, with 2 bases of the junction left unmatched. The V gene's germline CDR1 is KGHSH and CDR2 LQKENI. DNA of the CDR3: TGTGCCAGCTCACCACAGAGCGGGGGGAGCACAGATACGCAGTATTTT. It is translated as CASSPQSGGSTDTQYF.

V and J are TRBV21-1 and TRBJ2-5; the table's D call, TRBD1, has no DNA check behind it. TRBV21-1 constitutes a pseudogene. CDR3 length: 13 residues. The DNA of the CDR3 is TGTGCCAGCAGTCCGGACAGGGAGGAGACCCAGTACTTC. This sequence encodes CASSPDREETQYF.

The chain links TRBV19 to TRBJ1-5; 9 positions agree with TRBD1. J gave up 5 bases and V 5 bases, and 7 bases lay outside the gene matches. This CDR3 contains 15 residues. The germline V gene encodes CDR1 LNHDA and CDR2 SQIVND (reference sequence). CDR3 DNA sequence: TGTGCCAGTAGTGCTGGGACAGGGAGGTATCAGCCCCAGCATTTT. This codes for CASSAGTGRYQPQHF.

J is TRBJ2-2 and V is TRBV5-1, with D perhaps TRBD2 (5 bases). V was clipped by 4 bases and J by 4 bases, with 11 bases between them. This CDR3 spans 14 amino acids. CDR1 and CDR2 from the germline V gene are SGHRS and YFSETQ. The CDR3 reads CASSQDSLTGELFF. The CDR3 DNA is TGCGCCAGCAGCCAGGACTCTCTCACCGGGGAGCTGTTTTTT.

The chain links TRBV9 to TRBJ1-2; D is unclear. Germline values: CDR1 SGDLS, CDR2 YYNGEE. The CDR3 sequence is 13 residues long. V shed 1 base and J shed 5 bases, with 9 bases lying between them. The CDR3 here is CASSVPGDYGYTF. The CDR3 bases are TGTGCCAGCAGCGTACCAGGTGATTATGGCTACACCTTC.

The chain employs TRBV5-6 and TRBJ2-3, with D possibly being TRBD1 (6 bases). Deletions cut 2 bases from V and 1 base from J, with 17 bases between. From germline, CDR1 is SGHDT and CDR2 YYEEEE. The CDR3 is 17 residues long. This CDR3 reads CASSFLYEGVGTDTQYF. CDR3 bases: TGTGCCAGCAGCTTCTTGTACGAGGGGGTCGGCACAGATACGCAGTATTTT.

The chain links TRBV4-2 to TRBJ1-6; 8 nucleotides agree with TRBD1. With 3 bases clipped from V and 8 bases from J, the junction kept 6 bases outside the gene matches. Germline-derived CDR1 and CDR2 are LGHNA and YNFKEQ. This CDR3 has 15 residues. The CDR3 bases are TGTGCCAGCAGCCAGGATACAGGGGGAGATTCACCCCTCCACTTT. Encoded protein: CASSQDTGGDSPLHF.

The chain carries TRBV10-3 and TRBJ2-7; 7 bases are a match to TRBD2. This CDR3 region has 15 residues. Germline CDR1 and CDR2: ENHRY and SYGVKD. After removal of 7 bases from V and 2 bases from J, the junction contained 11 bases not matched to a gene. The CDR3 nucleotides are TGTGCCATCACCGAAAACGGGGGGAGCCCCTACGAGCAGTACTTC. Translating it yields CAITENGGSPYEQYF.

With regard to this clone: Other nucleotide sequences from this sample produce the same CDR3. The V call is TRBV30, the J call TRBJ1-1, with D unresolved. The CDR3 consists of 13 residues. The V end lost 1 base, the J end lost 0 bases, and 6 bases lay between the germline ends. Germline assignment: CDR1 GTSNPN and CDR2 SVGIG (reference sequence). The DNA of the CDR3 is TGTGCCTGGAGTGGACAATTGAACACTGAAGCTTTCTTT. Protein sequence: CAWSGQLNTEAFF.

There are a few counts of this clone. CDR3 amino acids: CASASARASEKLFF. CDR3 coding DNA: TGCGCCAGCGCCAGTGCCAGGGCTAGTGAAAAACTGTTTTTT. V is TRBV5-1 and J is TRBJ1-4; tentatively, D is TRBD1 (5 bases). CDR1 SGHRS and CDR2 YFSETQ come from the germline V gene. The V end was cut by 7 bases, the J end by 7 bases, with 17 bases between. The CDR3 is 14 amino acids. The whole variable domain, remainder taken from reference TRBV5-1 and TRBJ1-4, is KAGVTQTPRYLIKTRGQQVTLSCSPISGHRSVSWYQQTPGQGLQFLFEYFSETQRNKGNFPGRFSGRQFSNSRSEMNVSTLELGDSALYLCASASARASEKLFFGSGTQLSVL.

The chain links TRBV25-1 to TRBJ2-1; the D is unclear. CDR1 and CDR2 (germline): MGHDK, SYGVNS. The CDR3 runs 14 residues. V dropped 6 bases and J dropped 0 bases, with 9 bases sitting between them. This chain's CDR3 is CASSEVSSYNEQFF. The CDR3 region has the DNA TGTGCCAGCAGCGAGGTGAGCTCCTACAATGAGCAGTTCTTC.

The J gene is TRBJ1-5, the V gene TRBV10-1; no clear D. V dropped 6 bases and J dropped 2 bases, with 17 bases sitting between them. Germline loops: CDR1 WNHNN, CDR2 SYGVQD (reference sequence). The CDR3 is made up of 16 amino acids. In DNA, the CDR3 is TGCGCCAGCAGCCCGGGAGGCGGGATTCGCAATCAGCCCCAGCATTTT. Translating it yields CASSPGGGIRNQPQHF.

The chain couples TRBV7-8 to TRBJ2-5, with D unclear. Between the trimmed V and J ends, which lost 2 bases and 2 bases, there was a span of 12 bases. Germline V gene data show CDR1 as SGHVS and CDR2 as FQNEAQ. The CDR3 extends over 15 amino acids. This CDR3 is CASSLTFLVQETQYF. The DNA for the CDR3 is TGTGCCAGCAGCTTAACTTTCCTAGTACAAGAGACCCAGTACTTC.

The chain combines TRBV2 with TRBJ2-5; D is possibly TRBD1 (5 bases). This CDR3 comprises 14 residues. V lost 7 bases to trimming and J lost 4 bases, with 16 bases between them. Germline V gene data show CDR1 as SNHLY and CDR2 as FYNNEI. The CDR3 here is CASTGLGVGETQYF. The CDR3 DNA reads as TGTGCCAGCACCGGATTAGGGGTAGGAGAGACCCAGTACTTC.

The chain uses TRBV5-6 and TRBJ2-7; 9 bases align to TRBD1. The CDR3 totals 16 residues. Germline loops: CDR1 SGHDT, CDR2 YYEEEE. The V segment lost 2 bases and the J segment 3 bases; nucleotides outside the gene matches: 9. The CDR3 DNA follows: TGTGCCAGCAGCTTACCGGGGGACAGGGATTTCTACGAGCAGTACTTC. Translating it yields CASSLPGDRDFYEQYF. Together with reference TRBV5-6 and TRBJ2-7, the CDR3 gives the full variable domain: DAGVTQSPTHLIKTRGQQVTLRCSPKSGHDTVSWYQQALGQGPQFIFQYYEEEERQRGNFPDRFSGHQFPNYSSELNVNALLLGDSALYLCASSLPGDRDFYEQYFGPGTRLTVT.

The rearrangement joins TRBV12-5 to TRBJ1-1, with D hard to call. Trimming shortened V by 2 bases and J by 1 base, and 5 bases separated the two germline ends. The CDR3 has 13 residues. Per the germline V gene, CDR1 is LGHNT and CDR2 is FRNRAP. CDR3 nucleotide sequence: TGTGCTAGTGGTTTGTGGGCGAACACTGAAGCTTTCTTT. Its protein product is CASGLWANTEAFF.

The genes are TRBV6-6 and TRBJ2-3, with 9 bases matching TRBD2. Germline assignment: CDR1 MNHNY and CDR2 SVGAGI (reference sequence). V gave up 5 bases and J gave up 4 bases; unmatched junction bases: 7. The CDR3 spans 15 residues. The CDR3, as DNA: TGTGCCAGCAGTCCCCTAGCGGGGACGTCAGATACGCAGTATTTT. Translated, it gives CASSPLAGTSDTQYF.